This T cell receptor beta chain emerged from a study of OX40 agonist ivuxolimab in advanced cancers. Profiled with immunoSEQ multiplex PCR; TCRdb holds only in-frame clones, not every one. This sample has roughly 35,000 clones, with roughly four fifths found just once. Trimming pared 6 bases from V and 2 bases from J, leaving 11 bases between. Germline CDR1 reads LNHNV; CDR2 reads YYDKDF (reference sequence). The CDR3 contains 14 residues. Study-wide findings and caveats: Antigens targeted by the expanded peripheral T cells were not determined.

A word on this clone: Antigen specificity is unknown.

The source of this sequence is an adult with an advanced solid tumor such as melanoma, head and neck, liver or kidney cancer. The sequencing used CD4+ or CD8+ T cells sorted from blood, collected in a trial of the OX40 agonist ivuxolimab. The chain couples TRBV15 to TRBJ1-5; D is uncertain. The CDR3 reads CATSLRGGNQPQHF. The CDR3 coding sequence is TGTGCCACCAGTCTGAGAGGAGGCAATCAGCCCCAGCATTTT.